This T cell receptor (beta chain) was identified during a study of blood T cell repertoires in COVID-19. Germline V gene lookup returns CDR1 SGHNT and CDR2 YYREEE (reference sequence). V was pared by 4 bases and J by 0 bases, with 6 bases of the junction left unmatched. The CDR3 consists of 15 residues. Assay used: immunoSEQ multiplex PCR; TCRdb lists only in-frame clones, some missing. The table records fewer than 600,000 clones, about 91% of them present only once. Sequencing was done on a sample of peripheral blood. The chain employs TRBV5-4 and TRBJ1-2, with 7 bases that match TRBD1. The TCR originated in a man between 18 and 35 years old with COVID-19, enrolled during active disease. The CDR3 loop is CASSPGTAANYGYTF. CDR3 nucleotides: TGTGCCAGCAGCCCTGGGACAGCCGCTAACTATGGCTACACCTTC.